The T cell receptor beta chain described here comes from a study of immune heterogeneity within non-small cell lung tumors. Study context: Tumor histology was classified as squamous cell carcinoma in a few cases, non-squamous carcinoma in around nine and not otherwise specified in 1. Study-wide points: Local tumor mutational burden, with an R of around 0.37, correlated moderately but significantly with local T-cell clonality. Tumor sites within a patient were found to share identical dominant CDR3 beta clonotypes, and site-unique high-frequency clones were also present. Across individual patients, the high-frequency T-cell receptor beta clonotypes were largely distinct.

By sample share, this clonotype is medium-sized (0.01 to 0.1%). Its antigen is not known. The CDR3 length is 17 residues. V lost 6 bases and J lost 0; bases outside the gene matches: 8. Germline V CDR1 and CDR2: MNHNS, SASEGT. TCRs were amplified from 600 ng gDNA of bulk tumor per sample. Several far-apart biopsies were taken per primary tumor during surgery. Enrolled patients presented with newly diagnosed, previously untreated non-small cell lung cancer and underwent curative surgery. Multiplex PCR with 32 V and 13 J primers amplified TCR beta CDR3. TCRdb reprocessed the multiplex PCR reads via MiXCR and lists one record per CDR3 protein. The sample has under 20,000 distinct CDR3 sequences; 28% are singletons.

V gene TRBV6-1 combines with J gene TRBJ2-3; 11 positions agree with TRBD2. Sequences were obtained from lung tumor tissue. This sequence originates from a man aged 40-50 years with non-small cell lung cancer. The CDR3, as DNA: TGTGCCAGCAGGACTAGCGGGATTAGCTTTAGCACAGATACGCAGTATTTT. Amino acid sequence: CASRTSGISFSTDTQYF.